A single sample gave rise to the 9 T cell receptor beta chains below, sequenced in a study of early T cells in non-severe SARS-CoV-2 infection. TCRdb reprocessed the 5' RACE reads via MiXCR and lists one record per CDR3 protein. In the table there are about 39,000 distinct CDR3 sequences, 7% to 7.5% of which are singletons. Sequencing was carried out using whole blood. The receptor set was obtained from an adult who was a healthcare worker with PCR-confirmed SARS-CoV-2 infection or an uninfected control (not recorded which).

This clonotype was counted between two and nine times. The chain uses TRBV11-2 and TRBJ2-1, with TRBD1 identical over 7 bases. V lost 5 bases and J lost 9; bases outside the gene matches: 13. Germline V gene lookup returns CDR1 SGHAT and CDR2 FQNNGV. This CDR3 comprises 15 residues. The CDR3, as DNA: TGTGCCAGCAGCCCCCGACAGGGTAGTTTAGGTGAGCAGTTCTTC. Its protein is CASSPRQGSLGEQFF.

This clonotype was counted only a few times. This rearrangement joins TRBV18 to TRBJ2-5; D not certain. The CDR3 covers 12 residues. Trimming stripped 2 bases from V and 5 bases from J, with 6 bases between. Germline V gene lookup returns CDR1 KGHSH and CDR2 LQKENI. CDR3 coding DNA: TGTGCCAGCTCACCAAACCGCGAGACCCAGTACTTC. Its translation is CASSPNRETQYF.

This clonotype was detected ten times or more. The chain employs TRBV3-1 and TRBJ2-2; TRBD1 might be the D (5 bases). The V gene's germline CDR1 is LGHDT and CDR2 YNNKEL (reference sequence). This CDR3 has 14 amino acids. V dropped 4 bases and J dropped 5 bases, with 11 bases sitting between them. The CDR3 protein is CASSLPTATGELFF. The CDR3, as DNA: TGTGCCAGCAGCCTCCCGACAGCAACCGGGGAGCTGTTTTTT.

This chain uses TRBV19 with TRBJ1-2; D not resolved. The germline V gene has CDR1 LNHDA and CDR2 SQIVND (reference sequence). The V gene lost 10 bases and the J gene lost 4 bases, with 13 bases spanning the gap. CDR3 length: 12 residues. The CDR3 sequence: CATQYSVYGYTF. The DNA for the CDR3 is TGTGCCACCCAGTACAGCGTCTATGGCTACACCTTC.

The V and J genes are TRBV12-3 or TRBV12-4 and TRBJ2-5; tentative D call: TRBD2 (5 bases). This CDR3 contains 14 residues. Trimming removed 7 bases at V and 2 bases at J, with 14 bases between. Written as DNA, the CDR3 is TGTGCCAGCACTGACGGGAACACTCAAGAGACCCAGTACTTC. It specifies CASTDGNTQETQYF.

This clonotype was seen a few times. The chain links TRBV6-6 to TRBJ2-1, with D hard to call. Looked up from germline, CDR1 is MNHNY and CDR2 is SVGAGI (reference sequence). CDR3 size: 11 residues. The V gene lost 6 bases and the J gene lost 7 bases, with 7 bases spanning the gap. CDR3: CASSHRNEQFF. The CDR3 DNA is TGTGCCAGCAGCCACCGGAATGAGCAGTTCTTC.

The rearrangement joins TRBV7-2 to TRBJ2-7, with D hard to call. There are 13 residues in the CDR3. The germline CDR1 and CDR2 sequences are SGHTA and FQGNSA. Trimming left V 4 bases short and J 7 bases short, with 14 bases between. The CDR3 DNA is TGTGCCAGCAGCTCTTCCCTATATGGGGAGCAGTACTTC. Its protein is CASSSSLYGEQYF.

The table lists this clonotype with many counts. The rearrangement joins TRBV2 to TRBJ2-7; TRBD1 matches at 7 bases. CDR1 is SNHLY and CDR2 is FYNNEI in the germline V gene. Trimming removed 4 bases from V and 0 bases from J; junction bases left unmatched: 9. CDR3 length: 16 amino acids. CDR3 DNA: TGTGCCAGCAGTGCGGGCCTACAGGGGACCTCCTACGAGCAGTACTTC. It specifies CASSAGLQGTSYEQYF.

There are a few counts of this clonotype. CDR3 nucleotide sequence: TGTGCCAGCACCCCGAAGGGAGGGGTGAACACTGAAGCTTTCTTT. This translates into CASTPKGGVNTEAFF. V is TRBV2 and J is TRBJ1-1, with D possibly TRBD1 on 5 matching bases. Per the germline V gene, CDR1 is SNHLY and CDR2 is FYNNEI. V was trimmed by 7 bases and J by 0 bases, leaving 15 bases between them. The CDR3 sequence is 15 residues long.